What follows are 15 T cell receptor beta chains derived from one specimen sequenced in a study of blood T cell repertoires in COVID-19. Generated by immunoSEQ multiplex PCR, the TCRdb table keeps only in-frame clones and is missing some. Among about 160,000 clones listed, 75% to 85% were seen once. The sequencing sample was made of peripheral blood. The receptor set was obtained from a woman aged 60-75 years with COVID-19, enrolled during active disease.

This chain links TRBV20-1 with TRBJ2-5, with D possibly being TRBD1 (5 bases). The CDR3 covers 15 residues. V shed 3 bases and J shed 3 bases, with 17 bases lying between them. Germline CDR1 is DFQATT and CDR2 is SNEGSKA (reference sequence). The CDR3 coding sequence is TGCAGTGCTAGTGGGGCTCCCTCCAACAAAGAGACCCAGTACTTC. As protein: CSASGAPSNKETQYF.

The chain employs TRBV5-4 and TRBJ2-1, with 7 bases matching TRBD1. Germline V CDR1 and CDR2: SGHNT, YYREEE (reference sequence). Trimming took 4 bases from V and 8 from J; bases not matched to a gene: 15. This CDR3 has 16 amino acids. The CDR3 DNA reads TGTGCCAGCAGCGTCGGCCTCGGGACAGTTTATGATGAGCAGTTCTTC. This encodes CASSVGLGTVYDEQFF.

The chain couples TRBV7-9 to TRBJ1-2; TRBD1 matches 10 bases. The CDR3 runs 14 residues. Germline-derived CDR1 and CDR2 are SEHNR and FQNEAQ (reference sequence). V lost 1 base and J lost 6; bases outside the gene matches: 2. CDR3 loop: CASSLGQGAHGYTF. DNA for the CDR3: TGTGCCAGCAGCTTAGGACAGGGGGCGCATGGCTACACCTTC.

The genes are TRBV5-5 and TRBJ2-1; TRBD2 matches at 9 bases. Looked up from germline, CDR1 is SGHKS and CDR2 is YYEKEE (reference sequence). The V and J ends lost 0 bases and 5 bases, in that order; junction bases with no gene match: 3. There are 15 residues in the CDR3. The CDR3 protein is CASSLVASGNNEQFF. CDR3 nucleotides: TGTGCCAGCAGCTTGGTGGCTAGCGGGAACAATGAGCAGTTCTTC.

In DNA form, the CDR3 reads TGTGCCTGGACCCCGCCGGGGACAGGGAAACACGAGCAGTACTTC. Translation: CAWTPPGTGKHEQYF. The chain couples TRBV30 to TRBJ2-7; 9 nucleotides match TRBD1. In germline, CDR1 is GTSNPN, CDR2 SVGIG (reference sequence). The junction had 12 bases not matched to a gene; V was cut back by 4 bases and J by 5 bases. The CDR3 consists of 15 residues.

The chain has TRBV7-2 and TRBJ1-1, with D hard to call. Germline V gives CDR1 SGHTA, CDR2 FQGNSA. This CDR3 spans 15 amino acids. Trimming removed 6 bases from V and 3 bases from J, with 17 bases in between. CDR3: CASSSWRRGYTEAFF. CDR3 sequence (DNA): TGTGCCAGCAGTTCTTGGAGGCGGGGATACACTGAAGCTTTCTTT.

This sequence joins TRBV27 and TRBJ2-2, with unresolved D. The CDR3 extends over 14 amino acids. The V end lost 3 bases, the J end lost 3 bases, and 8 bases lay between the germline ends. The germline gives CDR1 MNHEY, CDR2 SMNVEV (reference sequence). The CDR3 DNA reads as TGTGCCAGCAGTTTCAACTCGTACACCGGGGAGCTGTTTTTT. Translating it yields CASSFNSYTGELFF.

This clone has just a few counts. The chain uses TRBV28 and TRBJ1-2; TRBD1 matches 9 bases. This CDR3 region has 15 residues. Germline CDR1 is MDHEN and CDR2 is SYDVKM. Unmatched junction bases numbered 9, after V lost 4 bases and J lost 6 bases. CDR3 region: CASSSSGQGRNGYTF. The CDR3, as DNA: TGTGCCAGCAGTTCCTCGGGACAGGGAAGAAATGGCTACACCTTC.

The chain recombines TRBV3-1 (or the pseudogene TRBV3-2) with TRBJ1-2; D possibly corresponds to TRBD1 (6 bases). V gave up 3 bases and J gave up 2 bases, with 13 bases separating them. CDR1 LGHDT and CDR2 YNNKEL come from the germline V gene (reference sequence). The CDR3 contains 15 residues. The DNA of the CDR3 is TGTGCCAGCAGCCACTCACACAGGGAGAACTATGGCTACACCTTC. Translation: CASSHSHRENYGYTF.

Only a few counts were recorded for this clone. As DNA, the CDR3 is TGTGCCACCAGCAGAGAGTCGGGACTAGTCACAGATACGCAGTATTTT. Translating it yields CATSRESGLVTDTQYF. This chain joins TRBV15 and TRBJ2-3, with TRBD2 identical over 8 bases. Germline V gene sequence: CDR1 LNHNV, CDR2 YYDKDF (reference sequence). The V segment lost 0 bases and the J segment 2 bases; nucleotides outside the gene matches: 4. The CDR3 covers 16 residues.

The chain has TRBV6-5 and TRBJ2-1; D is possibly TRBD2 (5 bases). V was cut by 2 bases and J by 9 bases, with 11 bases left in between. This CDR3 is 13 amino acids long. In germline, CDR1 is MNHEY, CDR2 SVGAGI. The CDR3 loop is CASSYEGDTEQFF. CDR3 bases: TGTGCCAGCAGTTACGAGGGTGATACTGAGCAGTTCTTC.

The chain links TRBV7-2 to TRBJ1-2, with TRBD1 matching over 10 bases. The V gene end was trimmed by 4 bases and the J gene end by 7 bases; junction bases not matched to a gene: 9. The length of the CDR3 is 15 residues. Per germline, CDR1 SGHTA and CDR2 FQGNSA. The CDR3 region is CASSSEGTGVAGYTF. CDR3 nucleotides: TGTGCCAGCAGCTCCGAGGGGACAGGGGTGGCTGGCTACACCTTC.

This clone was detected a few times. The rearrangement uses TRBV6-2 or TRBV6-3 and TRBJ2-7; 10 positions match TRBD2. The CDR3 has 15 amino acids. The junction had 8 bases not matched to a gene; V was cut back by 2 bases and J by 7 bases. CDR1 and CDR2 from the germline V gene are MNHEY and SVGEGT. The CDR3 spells CASSYMASGSGEQYF. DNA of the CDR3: TGTGCCAGCAGTTACATGGCTAGCGGGAGTGGGGAGCAGTACTTC.

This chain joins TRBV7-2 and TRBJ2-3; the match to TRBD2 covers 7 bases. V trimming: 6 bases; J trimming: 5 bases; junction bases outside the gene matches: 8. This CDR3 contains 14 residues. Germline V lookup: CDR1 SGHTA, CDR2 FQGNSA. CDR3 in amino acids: CASRDSGPGDTQYF. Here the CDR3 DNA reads TGTGCCAGCAGAGATAGCGGGCCCGGAGATACGCAGTATTTT.

CDR3: CASSLDISGNTQYF. The DNA for the CDR3 is TGTGCCAGCAGCTTAGATATTAGCGGAAATACGCAGTATTTT. The chain recombines TRBV11-2 with TRBJ2-3; D perhaps matches TRBD2 (6 bases). CDR3 length: 14 residues. Trimming left V 0 bases short and J 7 bases short, with 11 bases between. The germline CDR1 and CDR2 sequences are SGHAT and FQNNGV.